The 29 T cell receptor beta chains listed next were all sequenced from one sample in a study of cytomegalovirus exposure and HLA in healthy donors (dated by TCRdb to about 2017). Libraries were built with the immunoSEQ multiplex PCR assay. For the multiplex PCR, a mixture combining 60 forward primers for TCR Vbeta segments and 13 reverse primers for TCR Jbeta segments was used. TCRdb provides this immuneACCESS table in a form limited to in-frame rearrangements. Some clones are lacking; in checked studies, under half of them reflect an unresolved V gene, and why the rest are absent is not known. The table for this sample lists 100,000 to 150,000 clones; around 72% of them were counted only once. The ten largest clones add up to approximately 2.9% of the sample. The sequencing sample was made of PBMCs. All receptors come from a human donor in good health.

As DNA, the CDR3 is TGTGCCAGCAGCTCCAGGGGTGCGGTGGGGATAGAGACCCAGTACTTC. The encoded protein is CASSSRGAVGIETQYF. V is TRBV11-1 and J is TRBJ2-5, with a tentative D call TRBD1 (6 bases). The germline gives CDR1 SGHAT, CDR2 FQDESV (reference sequence). Deletions cut 4 bases from V and 4 bases from J, with 19 bases between. This CDR3 has 16 residues. The entire variable domain, with the rest obtained from reference TRBV11-1 and TRBJ2-5, is as follows: EAEVAQSPRYKITEKSQAVAFWCDPISGHATLYWYRQILGQGPELLVQFQDESVVDDSQLPKDRFSAERLKGVDSTLKIQPAELGDSAMYLCASSSRGAVGIETQYFGPGTRLLVL.

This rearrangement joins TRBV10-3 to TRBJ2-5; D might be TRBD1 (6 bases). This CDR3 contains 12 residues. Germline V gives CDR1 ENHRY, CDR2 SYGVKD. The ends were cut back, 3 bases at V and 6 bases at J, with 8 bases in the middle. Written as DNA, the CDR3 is TGTGCCATCAGTGACAGGGGTCAGACCCAGTACTTC. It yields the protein CAISDRGQTQYF.

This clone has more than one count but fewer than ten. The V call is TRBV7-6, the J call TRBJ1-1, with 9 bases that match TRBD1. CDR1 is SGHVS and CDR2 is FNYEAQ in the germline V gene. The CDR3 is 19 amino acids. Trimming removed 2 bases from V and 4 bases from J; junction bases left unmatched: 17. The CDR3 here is CASSLLAGLGTGPGTEAFF. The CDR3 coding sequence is TGTGCCAGCAGCTTATTGGCGGGGCTGGGGACAGGGCCAGGCACTGAAGCTTTCTTT. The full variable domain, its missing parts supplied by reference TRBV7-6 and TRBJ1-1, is GAGVSQSPRYKVTKRGQDVALRCDPISGHVSLYWYRQALGQGPEFLTYFNYEAQQDKSGLPNDRFSAERPEGSISTLTIQRTEQRDSAMYRCASSLLAGLGTGPGTEAFFGQGTRLTVV.

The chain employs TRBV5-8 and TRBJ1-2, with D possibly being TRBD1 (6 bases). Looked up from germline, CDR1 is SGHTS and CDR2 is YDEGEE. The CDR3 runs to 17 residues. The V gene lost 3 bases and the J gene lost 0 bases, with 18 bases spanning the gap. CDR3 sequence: CASSSAPGHLANYGYTF. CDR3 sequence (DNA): TGTGCCAGCAGCTCGGCCCCGGGACACCTCGCTAACTATGGCTACACCTTC.

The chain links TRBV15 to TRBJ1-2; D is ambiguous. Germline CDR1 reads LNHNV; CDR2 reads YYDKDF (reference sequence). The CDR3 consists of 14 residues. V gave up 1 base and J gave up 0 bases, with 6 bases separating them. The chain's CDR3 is CATSRAPANYGYTF. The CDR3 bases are TGTGCCACCAGCAGAGCGCCAGCTAACTATGGCTACACCTTC.

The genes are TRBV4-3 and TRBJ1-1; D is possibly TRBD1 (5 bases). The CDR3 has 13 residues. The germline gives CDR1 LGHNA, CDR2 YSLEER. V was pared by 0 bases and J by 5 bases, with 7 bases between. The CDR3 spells CASSQEGQTEAFF. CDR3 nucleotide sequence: TGCGCCAGCAGCCAAGAGGGGCAGACTGAAGCTTTCTTT.

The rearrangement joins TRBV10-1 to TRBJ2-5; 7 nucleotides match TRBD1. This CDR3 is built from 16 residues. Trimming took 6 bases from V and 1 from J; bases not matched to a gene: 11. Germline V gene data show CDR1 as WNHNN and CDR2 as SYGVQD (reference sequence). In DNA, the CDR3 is TGCGCCAGCAGGGAAGGGACAGTCGTCCTCCAAGAGACCCAGTACTTC. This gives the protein CASREGTVVLQETQYF.

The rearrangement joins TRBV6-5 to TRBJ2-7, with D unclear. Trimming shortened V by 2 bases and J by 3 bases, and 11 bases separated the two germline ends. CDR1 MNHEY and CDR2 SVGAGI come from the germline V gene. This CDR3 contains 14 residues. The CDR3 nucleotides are TGTGCCAGCAGTTACCTACCCTCCCGCTACGAGCAGTACTTC. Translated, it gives CASSYLPSRYEQYF.

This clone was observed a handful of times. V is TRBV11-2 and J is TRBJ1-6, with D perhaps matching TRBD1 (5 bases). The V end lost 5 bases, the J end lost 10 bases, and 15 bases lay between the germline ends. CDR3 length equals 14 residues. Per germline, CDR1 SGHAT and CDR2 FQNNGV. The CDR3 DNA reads TGTGCCAGCAGCCCCCCGGGGGAAAGATCACCCCTCCACTTT. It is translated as CASSPPGERSPLHF.

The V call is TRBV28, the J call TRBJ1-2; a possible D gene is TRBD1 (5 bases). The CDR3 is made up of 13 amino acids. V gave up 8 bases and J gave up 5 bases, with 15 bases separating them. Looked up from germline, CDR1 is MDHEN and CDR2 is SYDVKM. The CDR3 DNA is TGTGCCAGCGAAACCCCAGGGTGGTATGGCTACACCTTC. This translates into CASETPGWYGYTF.

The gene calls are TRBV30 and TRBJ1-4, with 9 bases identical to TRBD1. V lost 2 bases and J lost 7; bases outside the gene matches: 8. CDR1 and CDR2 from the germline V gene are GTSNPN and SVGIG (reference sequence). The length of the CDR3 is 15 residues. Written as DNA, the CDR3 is TGTGCCTGGAGTTTCACAGGGGGCTTGGGTGAAAAACTGTTTTTT. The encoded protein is CAWSFTGGLGEKLFF.

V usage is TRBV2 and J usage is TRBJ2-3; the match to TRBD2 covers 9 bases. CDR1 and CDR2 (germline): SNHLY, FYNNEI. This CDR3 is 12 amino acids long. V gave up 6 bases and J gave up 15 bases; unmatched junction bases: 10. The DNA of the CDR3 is TGTGCCAGCAGACGATATAGCGGGAGCGAATATTTT. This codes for CASRRYSGSEYF.

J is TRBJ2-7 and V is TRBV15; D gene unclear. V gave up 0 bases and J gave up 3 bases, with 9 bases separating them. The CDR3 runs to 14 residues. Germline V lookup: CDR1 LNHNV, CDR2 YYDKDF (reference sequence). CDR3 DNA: TGTGCCACCAGCAGAGAACGCGGAAACTACGAGCAGTACTTC. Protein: CATSRERGNYEQYF.

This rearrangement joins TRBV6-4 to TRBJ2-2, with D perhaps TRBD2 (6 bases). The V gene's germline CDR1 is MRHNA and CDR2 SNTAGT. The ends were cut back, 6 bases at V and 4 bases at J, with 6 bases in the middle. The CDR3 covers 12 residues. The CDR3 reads CASREGTGELFF. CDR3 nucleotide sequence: TGTGCCAGCAGGGAGGGCACCGGGGAGCTGTTTTTT.

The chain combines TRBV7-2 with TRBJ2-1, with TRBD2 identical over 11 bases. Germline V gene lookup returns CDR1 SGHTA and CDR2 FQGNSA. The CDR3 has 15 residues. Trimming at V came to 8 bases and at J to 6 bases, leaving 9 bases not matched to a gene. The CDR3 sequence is CASGFSGRASNEQFF. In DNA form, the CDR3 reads TGTGCCAGCGGTTTTAGCGGGAGGGCCAGCAATGAGCAGTTCTTC. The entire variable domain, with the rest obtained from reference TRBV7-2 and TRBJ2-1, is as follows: GAGVSQSPSNKVTEKGKDVELRCDPISGHTALYWYRQSLGQGLEFLIYFQGNSAPDKSGLPSDRFSAERTGGSVSTLTIQRTQQEDSAVYLCASGFSGRASNEQFFGPGTRLTVL.

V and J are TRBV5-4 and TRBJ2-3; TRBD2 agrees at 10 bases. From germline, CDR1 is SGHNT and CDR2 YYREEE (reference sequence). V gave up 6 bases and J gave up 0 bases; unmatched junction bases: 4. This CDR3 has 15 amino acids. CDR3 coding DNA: TGTGCCAGCACTCTAGCGGGGGCCAGCACAGATACGCAGTATTTT. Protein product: CASTLAGASTDTQYF. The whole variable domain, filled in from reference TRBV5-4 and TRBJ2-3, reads ETGVTQSPTHLIKTRGQQVTLRCSSQSGHNTVSWYQQALGQGPQFIFQYYREEENGRGNFPPRFSGLQFPNYSSELNVNALELDDSALYLCASTLAGASTDTQYFGPGTRLTVL.

The CDR3 coding sequence is TGTGCCAGCAGCCAGGGGACAGGGCGGGAGCAGTACTTC. Translation: CASSQGTGREQYF. V usage is TRBV7-3 and J usage is TRBJ2-7, with TRBD1 matching 9 bases. CDR1 SGHTA and CDR2 FQGTGA come from the germline V gene. This CDR3 comprises 13 residues. V gave up 5 bases and J gave up 7 bases; unmatched junction bases: 6.

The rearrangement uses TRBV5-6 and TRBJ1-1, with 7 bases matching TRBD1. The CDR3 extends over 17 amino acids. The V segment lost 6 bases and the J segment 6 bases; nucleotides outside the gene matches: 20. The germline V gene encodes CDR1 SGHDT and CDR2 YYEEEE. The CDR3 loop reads CASTLRSLLTRGPEAFF. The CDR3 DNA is TGTGCCAGCACCCTGCGATCGCTTTTAACAAGGGGGCCTGAAGCTTTCTTT.

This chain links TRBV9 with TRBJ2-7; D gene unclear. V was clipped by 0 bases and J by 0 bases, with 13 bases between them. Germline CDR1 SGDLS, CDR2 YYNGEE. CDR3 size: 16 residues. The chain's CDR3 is CASSVGSRDSSYEQYF. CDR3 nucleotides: TGTGCCAGCAGCGTAGGTTCGCGCGATAGCTCCTACGAGCAGTACTTC.

The CDR3 sequence is CASSLTGLQTQYF. The CDR3 DNA is TGTGCCAGCAGTTTGACAGGGTTACAGACCCAGTACTTC. V and J are TRBV28 and TRBJ2-5; TRBD1 aligns across 7 bases. The CDR3 is 13 residues long. Per germline, CDR1 MDHEN and CDR2 SYDVKM. Germline trimming cut 3 bases from V and 6 bases from J; bases unmatched to any gene: 4. Supplemented by reference TRBV28 and TRBJ2-5, the full variable domain reads DVKVTQSSRYLVKRTGEKVFLECVQDMDHENMFWYRQDPGLGLRLIYFSYDVKMKEKGDIPEGYSVSREKKERFSLILESASTNQTSMYLCASSLTGLQTQYFGPGTRLLVL.

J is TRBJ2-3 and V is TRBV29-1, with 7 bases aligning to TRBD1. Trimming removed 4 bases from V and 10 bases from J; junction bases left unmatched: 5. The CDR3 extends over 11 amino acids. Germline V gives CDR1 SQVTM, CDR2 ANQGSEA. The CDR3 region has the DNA TGCAGCGTTGCCAAGGGGGCTCCGCAGTATTTT. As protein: CSVAKGAPQYF.

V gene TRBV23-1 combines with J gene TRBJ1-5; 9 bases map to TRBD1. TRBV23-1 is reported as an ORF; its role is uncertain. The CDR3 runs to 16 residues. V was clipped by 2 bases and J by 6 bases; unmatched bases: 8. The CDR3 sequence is CASSQLGQGYCQPQHF. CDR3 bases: TGCGCCAGCAGTCAACTGGGACAGGGTTATTGTCAGCCCCAGCATTTT.

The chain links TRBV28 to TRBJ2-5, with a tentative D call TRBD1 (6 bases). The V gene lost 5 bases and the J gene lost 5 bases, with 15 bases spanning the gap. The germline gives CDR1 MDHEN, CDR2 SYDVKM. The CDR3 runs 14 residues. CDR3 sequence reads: CASSPQGHLETQYF. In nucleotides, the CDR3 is TGTGCCAGCAGTCCTCAGGGGCATTTGGAGACCCAGTACTTC.

As DNA, the CDR3 is TGTGCCAGCAGCCTCCGACTAGCGGGAGAGCGGGCCTACGAGCAGTACTTC. Translation: CASSLRLAGERAYEQYF. The rearrangement uses TRBV4-2 and TRBJ2-7; TRBD2 agrees at 12 bases. CDR1 and CDR2 (germline): LGHNA, YNFKEQ. This CDR3 is built from 17 residues. The junction had 9 bases not matched to a gene; V was cut back by 4 bases and J by 2 bases.

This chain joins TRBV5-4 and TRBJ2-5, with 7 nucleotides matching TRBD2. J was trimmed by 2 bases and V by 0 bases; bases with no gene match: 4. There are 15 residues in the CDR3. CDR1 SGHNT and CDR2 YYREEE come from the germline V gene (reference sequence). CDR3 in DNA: TGTGCCAGCAGCTTGGTGGTAGCGGGTCAAGAGACCCAGTACTTC. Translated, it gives CASSLVVAGQETQYF. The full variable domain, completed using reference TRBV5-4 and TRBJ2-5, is ETGVTQSPTHLIKTRGQQVTLRCSSQSGHNTVSWYQQALGQGPQFIFQYYREEENGRGNFPPRFSGLQFPNYSSELNVNALELDDSALYLCASSLVVAGQETQYFGPGTRLLVL.

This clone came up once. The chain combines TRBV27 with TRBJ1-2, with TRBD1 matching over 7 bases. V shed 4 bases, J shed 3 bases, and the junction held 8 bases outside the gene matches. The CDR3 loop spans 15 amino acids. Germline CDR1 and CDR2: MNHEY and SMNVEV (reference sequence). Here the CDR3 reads CASSSQIQGYYGYTF. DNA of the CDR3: TGTGCCAGCAGTTCCCAGATACAGGGGTACTATGGCTACACCTTC.

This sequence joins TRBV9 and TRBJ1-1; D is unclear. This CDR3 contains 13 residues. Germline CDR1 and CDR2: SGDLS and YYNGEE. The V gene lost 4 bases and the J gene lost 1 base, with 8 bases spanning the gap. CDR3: CASSSTSNTEAFF. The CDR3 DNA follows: TGTGCCAGCAGCTCGACATCGAACACTGAAGCTTTCTTT.

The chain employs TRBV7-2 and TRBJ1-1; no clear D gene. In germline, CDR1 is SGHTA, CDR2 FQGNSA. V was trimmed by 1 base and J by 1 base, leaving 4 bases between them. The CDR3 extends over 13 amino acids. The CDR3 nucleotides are TGTGCCAGCAGCTTAGGAGAGAACACTGAAGCTTTCTTT. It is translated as CASSLGENTEAFF.

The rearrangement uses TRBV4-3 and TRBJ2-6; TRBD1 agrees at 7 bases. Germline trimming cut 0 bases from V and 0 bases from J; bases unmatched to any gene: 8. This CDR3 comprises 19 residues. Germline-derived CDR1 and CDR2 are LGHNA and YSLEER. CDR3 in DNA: TGCGCCAGCAGCCAAGATCATCACAGGGGAGTCTCTGGGGCCAACGTCCTGACTTTC. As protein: CASSQDHHRGVSGANVLTF.